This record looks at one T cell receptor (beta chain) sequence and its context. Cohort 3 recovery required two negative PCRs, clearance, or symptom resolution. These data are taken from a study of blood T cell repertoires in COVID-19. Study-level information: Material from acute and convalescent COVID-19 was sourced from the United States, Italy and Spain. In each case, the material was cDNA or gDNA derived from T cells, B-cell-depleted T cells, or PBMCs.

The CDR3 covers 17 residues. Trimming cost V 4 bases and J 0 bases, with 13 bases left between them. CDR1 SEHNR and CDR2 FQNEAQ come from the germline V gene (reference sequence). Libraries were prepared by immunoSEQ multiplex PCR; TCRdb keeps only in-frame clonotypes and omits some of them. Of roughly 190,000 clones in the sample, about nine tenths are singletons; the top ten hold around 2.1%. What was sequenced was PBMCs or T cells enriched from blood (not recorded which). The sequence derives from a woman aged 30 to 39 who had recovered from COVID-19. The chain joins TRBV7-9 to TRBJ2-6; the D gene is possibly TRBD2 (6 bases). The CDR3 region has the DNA TGTGCCAGCAGCTCACGGGACTCCAACTCTGGGGCCAACGTCCTGACTTTC. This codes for CASSSRDSNSGANVLTF.